Listed below are T cell receptor beta chains from one sample, sequenced in a study of cytomegalovirus exposure and HLA in healthy donors. This table comes from immunoSEQ multiplex PCR, and its TCRdb copy is limited to in-frame clones, with some not included. The table has more than 130,000 clones, approximately 83% seen once. The sample was PBMCs. These receptors all stem from a man aged 35 to 55 in good health and CMV-seropositive. The CDR3 runs from the conserved cysteine through the conserved F or W. D genes are given only for firm matches. Some rows have no size entry. The others give once, few or many, or a class for an expanded clone.

CDR3,DNA,D,size,J,V
CASSQGSRFITGELFF,TGCGCCAGCAGCCAAGGGTCCAGATTTATTACCGGGGAGCTGTTTTTT,-,-,TRBJ2-2,TRBV4-3
CASSFRGIRNNEQFF,TGTGCCAGCAGCTTTAGGGGGATCAGGAACAATGAGCAGTTCTTC,-,-,TRBJ2-1,TRBV7-2
CASKSGESNYGYTF,TGTGCCAGTAAATCGGGTGAGAGTAACTATGGCTACACCTTC,-,-,TRBJ1-2,TRBV19
CASSQDKQGRLETQYF,TGCGCCAGCAGCCAAGACAAACAGGGGCGGTTGGAGACCCAGTACTTC,TRBD1,-,TRBJ2-5,TRBV4-3
CASSGVRDIGEYGYTF,TGTGCCAGCAGCGGGGTCCGGGACATCGGGGAGTACGGCTACACCTTC,-,-,TRBJ1-2,TRBV9
CASSLSFGDYGYTF,TGTGCCAGCAGTTTATCGTTCGGGGACTATGGCTACACCTTC,-,-,TRBJ1-2,TRBV27
CAIGGEGETQYF,TGTGCCATCGGGGGCGAGGGAGAGACCCAGTACTTC,-,-,TRBJ2-5,TRBV10-3
CASSGLREVGNEQFF,TGTGCCAGTAGCGGGTTGCGGGAGGTGGGCAATGAGCAGTTCTTC,TRBD2,-,TRBJ2-1,TRBV19
CASSVGLATYNEQFF,TGTGCCAGCAGCGTCGGGCTAGCGACATACAATGAGCAGTTCTTC,-,once,TRBJ2-1,TRBV9
CASSIPGTHGAYEQYF,TGTGCCAGTAGTATCCCGGGGACACACGGAGCCTACGAGCAGTACTTC,-,once,TRBJ2-7,TRBV19
CASSQTPRGTLNTEAFF,TGCGCCAGCAGCCAAACCCCCAGGGGGACGCTTAACACTGAAGCTTTCTTT,TRBD1,-,TRBJ1-1,TRBV4-1